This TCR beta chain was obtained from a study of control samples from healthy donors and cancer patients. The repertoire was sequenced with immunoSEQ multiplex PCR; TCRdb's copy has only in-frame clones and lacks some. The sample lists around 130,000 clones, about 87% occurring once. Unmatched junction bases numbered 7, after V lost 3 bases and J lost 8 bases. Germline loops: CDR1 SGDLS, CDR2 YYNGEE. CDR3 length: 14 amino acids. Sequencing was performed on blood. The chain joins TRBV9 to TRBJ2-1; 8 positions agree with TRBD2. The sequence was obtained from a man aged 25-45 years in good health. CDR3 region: CASSGSPGGHEQFF. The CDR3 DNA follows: TGTGCCAGCAGCGGTTCACCGGGGGGGCATGAGCAGTTCTTC.